Sequencing of this T cell receptor (beta chain) was carried out in a study of blood T cell repertoires in COVID-19 (dated by TCRdb to 2019 to 2021). General notes on the study: Samples covering the acute and convalescent phases of COVID-19 were provided by collaborators in the United States, Italy and Spain. Deeply sampled blood TCRbeta repertoires from subjects exposed to, actively infected with, or recovered from COVID-19 were included in the dataset. The repertoires were released in a freely available public database meant as a resource for research on the immune response to SARS-CoV-2. The material from the prospective study consisted of cDNA or gDNA derived from T cells, B-cell-depleted T cells, or PBMCs. A de-identified subject ID, COVID-19 status, age in years and sex were almost always included in the sample metadata. Samples came from the ongoing ImmuneRACE study (first 160 participants) plus 1,254 subjects from 6 global collaborators. Where available, HLA class I and class II types were taken from metadata supplied by the sample provider and were not determined by assay-based typing. Study-level results and caveats: The amount of clinical and demographic metadata varied by source and participant and was provided uncurated.

The immunoSEQ Assay, a bias-controlled multiplex PCR, was used to amplify TCRbeta CDR3 regions from genomic DNA. Turning to the authors' computational methods: Within the assay, amplification of reference gene primers was used to estimate how many nucleated cells each sample contained. To quantify the absolute abundance of each unique TCRbeta CDR3 rearrangement, sequence reads were collapsed and filtered. For each sample, productive Simpson clonality was calculated as the square root of Simpson's diversity index over productive rearrangements. In its TCRdb copy, this immuneACCESS table keeps in-frame sequences only and misses some clones. Where compared with another copy, unresolved V genes explain less than half of these, and the others have no known cause. The D gene and trimming were derived from the DNA, and the V and J assignments and clone size from that table. The sample has some 210,000 clones on record, roughly 90% of them singletons. The ten largest account for 10% to 13% of the sample.

Including the terminal cysteine and phenylalanine, the CDR3 comprises 15 residues. The sequence is cut down to CDR3 DNA, 45 bases in frame from base 1. As encoded in the germline V gene, CDR1 is MNHEY while CDR2 is SVGAGI. V is pruned by 6 bases and J by 2 bases, leaving 10 bases of the junction without a gene match. In regard to this clone: Its antigen target is currently unknown. Base qualities are not at hand, and no much larger clone is one base apart.

Participants in the prospective study were aged about 18 to 95 years, lived in 20 to 25 United States geographic areas, and enrolled through a virtual design. Cohort assignment in the prospective study relied on participant-reported clinical history from a screening survey and a study questionnaire. In the prospective study, whole blood, serum and a nasopharyngeal or oropharyngeal swab were collected from each participant by mobile phlebotomists. Over a roughly 2-month period, participants in the prospective study had the option of providing additional blood draws and questionnaires. Blood samples from the prospective study were shipped frozen or at room temperature prior to DNA extraction.

The V gene is TRBV6-5 and the J gene is TRBJ2-7; 7 junctional bases match TRBD1. What was sequenced was PBMCs or T cells enriched from blood (not recorded which). The receptor's source is a man between 18 and 35 years old with acute COVID-19. CDR3 loop: CASSKELTGPYEQYF. The nucleotide sequence is given as TGTGCCAGCAGCAAAGAGTTGACAGGGCCCTACGAGCAGTACTTC.